A selection of T cell receptor beta chains follows, all from one sample in a study of blood T cell repertoires in COVID-19. Method: immunoSEQ multiplex PCR; TCRdb's copy keeps in-frame clones and lacks some. The table shows approximately 150,000 clones, with 80% to 90% occurring only once. Sequenced material: peripheral blood. These receptor sequences come from a woman in her forties or fifties in a cohort sampled during active or convalescent COVID-19. The CDR3 runs from the conserved cysteine through the conserved F or W. The order of the fields is J gene, D gene, clone size, V gene, CDR3 protein, CDR3 DNA. A D gene is named only where the DNA matches it firmly. Clone size is not always given. Where it is, it says once, few, many or a class for expanded clones.

TRBJ2-5 | TRBD2 | once | TRBV6-5 | CASSPRGGFETQYF | TGTGCCAGCAGTCCCCGCGGGGGTTTCGAGACCCAGTACTTC
TRBJ1-6 | NA | NA | TRBV5-1 | CASRPVPLNSPLHF | TGCGCCAGCAGGCCGGTTCCCCTAAATTCACCCCTCCACTTT
TRBJ1-1 | TRBD1 | few | TRBV10-3 | CAISPQGTAGMNTEAFF | TGTGCCATCTCCCCCCAGGGGACAGCTGGCATGAACACTGAAGCTTTCTTT
TRBJ1-3 | NA | NA | TRBV5-1 | CASSPTAGTGNTIYF | TGCGCCAGCAGCCCTACGGCGGGGACTGGAAACACCATATATTTT
TRBJ1-2 | TRBD1 | NA | TRBV6-6 | CASSSPGGNGYTF | TGTGCCAGCAGTTCCCCAGGGGGTAATGGCTACACCTTC
TRBJ2-3 | NA | NA | TRBV4-1 | CASSQVPTRGAADTQYF | TGCGCCAGCAGCCAAGTCCCCACCCGGGGGGCCGCAGATACGCAGTATTTT
TRBJ2-7 | TRBD2 | NA | TRBV5-5 | CASSLDGAGVSYEQYF | TGTGCCAGCAGCTTGGATGGAGCGGGGGTCTCCTACGAGCAGTACTTC
TRBJ2-3 | NA | once | TRBV6-6 | CASSSQGGADTQYF | TGTGCCAGCAGCTCCCAGGGGGGCGCAGATACGCAGTATTTT
TRBJ1-6 | TRBD1 | NA | TRBV6-6 | CASSKDTKTGASSYNSPLHF | TGTGCCAGCAGCAAAGATACCAAGACAGGGGCAAGCTCCTATAATTCACCCCTCCACTTT
TRBJ2-2 | NA | NA | TRBV5-1 | CASSQQGGLTTGELFF | TGCGCCAGCAGCCAACAGGGTGGTCTAACCACCGGGGAGCTGTTTTTT
TRBJ2-3 | TRBD2 | NA | TRBV15 | CAIAQSGGTDTQYF | TGTGCCATCGCACAGAGCGGGGGCACAGATACGCAGTATTTT
TRBJ1-6 | TRBD1 | NA | TRBV5-1 | CASRQQTGGNNSPLHF | TGCGCCAGCAGACAACAAACAGGGGGAAATAATTCACCCCTCCACTTT
TRBJ1-4 | TRBD1 | NA | TRBV5-1 | CASSPATTGGEKLFF | TGCGCCAGCAGCCCGGCTACGACAGGGGGGGAAAAACTGTTTTTT
TRBJ1-6 | NA | NA | TRBV19 | CASSIVVGSPLHF | TGTGCCAGTAGTATAGTAGTTGGTTCACCCCTCCACTTT
TRBJ2-3 | TRBD1 | NA | TRBV6-5 | CASSYSSRQGADTQYF | TGTGCCAGCAGTTACTCGTCCCGACAGGGCGCAGATACGCAGTATTTT
TRBJ1-4 | TRBD1 | NA | TRBV6-5 | CASNIGQGDARLFF | TGTGCCAGCAACATCGGACAGGGAGACGCTCGACTGTTTTTT
TRBJ1-4 | NA | NA | TRBV7-9 | CASSPALLWEKLFF | TGTGCCAGCAGCCCTGCGCTGCTTTGGGAAAAACTGTTTTTT
TRBJ2-1 | TRBD2 | once | TRBV7-9 | CASSLVAGGLNEQFF | TGTGCCAGCAGCTTAGTTGCGGGGGGGCTCAATGAGCAGTTCTTC
TRBJ1-4 | TRBD1 | NA | TRBV7-9 | CASSSQGRDEKLFF | TGTGCCAGCAGCTCACAGGGGCGCGATGAAAAACTGTTTTTT
TRBJ1-2 | TRBD1 | NA | TRBV24-1 | CATSDPSGGSNYGYTF | TGTGCCACCAGTGACCCCTCAGGGGGCTCTAACTATGGCTACACCTTC
TRBJ1-5 | TRBD1 | NA | TRBV6-1 | CASSASRGLNTSPAFLMHF | TGTGCCAGCAGTGCATCAAGGGGGCTTAACACTTCGCCCGCGTTCTTAATGCATTTT
TRBJ1-1 | NA | NA | TRBV2 | CASRADRSEAFF | TGTGCCAGCAGGGCAGACAGGTCTGAAGCTTTCTTT
TRBJ2-7 | TRBD1 | NA | TRBV4-2 | CASSQGTGATYEQYF | TGTGCCAGCAGCCAGGGGACAGGAGCTACCTACGAGCAGTACTTC
TRBJ1-4 | NA | NA | TRBV5-1 | CASSLGGIATNEKLFF | TGCGCCAGCAGCTTGGGAGGGATTGCAACTAATGAAAAACTGTTTTTT
TRBJ1-3 | NA | once | TRBV25-1 | CASSESSKLNSGNTIYF | TGTGCCAGCAGTGAATCATCGAAACTGAACTCTGGAAACACCATATATTTT
TRBJ1-1 | NA | NA | TRBV2 | CASSGQNTEAFF | TGTGCCAGCAGTGGGCAGAACACTGAAGCTTTCTTT
TRBJ2-3 | NA | few | TRBV11-3 | CASSQGTDTQYF | TGTGCCAGCAGCCAGGGAACAGATACGCAGTATTTT
TRBJ1-6 | NA | NA | TRBV3-1/TRBV3-2 | CASTPSGGINSPLHF | TGTGCCAGCACGCCTTCGGGGGGCATTAATTCACCCCTCCACTTT
TRBJ2-5 | NA | many | TRBV5-1 | CASSGSGPRGAQYF | TGCGCCAGCAGCGGATCCGGTCCCAGGGGGGCCCAGTACTTC
TRBJ2-7 | NA | NA | TRBV2 | CASSLSYEQYF | TGTGCCAGCAGTTTATCCTACGAGCAGTACTTC
TRBJ1-6 | NA | NA | TRBV28 | CASSPWGEGNNSPLHF | TGTGCCAGCAGTCCCTGGGGGGAGGGAAATAATTCACCCCTCCACTTT
TRBJ2-2 | TRBD1 | NA | TRBV12-5 | CASGKQGLGTGELFF | TGTGCTAGTGGCAAACAGGGGTTGGGCACCGGGGAGCTGTTTTTT
TRBJ1-4 | NA | NA | TRBV5-1 | CASSLNSNEKLFF | TGCGCCAGCAGCTTGAATAGTAATGAAAAACTGTTTTTT
TRBJ2-1 | TRBD2 | once | TRBV3-1/TRBV3-2 | CASSQGLAGGYNEQFF | TGTGCCAGCAGCCAAGGACTAGCGGGGGGGTACAATGAGCAGTTCTTC
TRBJ1-6 | NA | few | TRBV7-3 | CASRQEGFGSPLHF | TGTGCCAGCAGGCAGGAGGGGTTCGGGTCACCCCTCCACTTT
TRBJ1-5 | TRBD1 | NA | TRBV6-5 | CASSQRTGPNQPQHF | TGTGCCAGCAGTCAAAGGACAGGGCCAAATCAGCCCCAGCATTTT
TRBJ2-5 | TRBD2 | NA | TRBV6-2/TRBV6-3 | CASSYGGGAFETQYF | TGTGCCAGCAGTTACGGCGGGGGGGCTTTTGAGACCCAGTACTTC
TRBJ2-3 | TRBD2 | NA | TRBV5-1 | CASSPLRGDTDTQYF | TGCGCCAGCAGCCCTCTACGGGGGGATACAGATACGCAGTATTTT